The 16 T cell receptor beta chains below come from one sample, sequenced in a study of cytomegalovirus exposure and HLA in healthy donors. The PCR was carried out with 60 Vbeta primers and 13 Jbeta primers. The method was immunoSEQ multiplex PCR; TCRdb's version includes in-frame clones alone and lacks a portion of them. Of approximately 250,000 clones detected, roughly 73% appear once; the ten largest clones hold approximately 0.49%. Sequenced material: PBMCs. These receptors all come from a boy aged 5-17 years in good health and CMV-seronegative.

This chain links TRBV7-9 with TRBJ2-7, with a possible D match to TRBD1 (5 bases). Germline V gene data show CDR1 as SEHNR and CDR2 as FQNEAQ (reference sequence). Trimming cost V 5 bases and J 2 bases, with 10 bases left between them. The CDR3 consists of 13 residues. CDR3 sequence reads: CASSHTGTYEQYF. DNA of the CDR3: TGTGCCAGCAGCCATACAGGAACCTACGAGCAGTACTTC. Combining the CDR3 with reference TRBV7-9 and TRBJ2-7 gives the whole variable domain DTGVSQNPRHKITKRGQNVTFRCDPISEHNRLYWYRQTLGQGPEFLTYFQNEAQLEKSRLLSDRFSAERPKGSFSTLEIQRTEQGDSAMYLCASSHTGTYEQYFGPGTRLTVT.

The chain recombines TRBV29-1 with TRBJ2-7, with D maybe TRBD1 (5 bases). This CDR3 region has 14 residues. Trimming removed 3 bases from V and 4 bases from J, with 16 bases in between. Germline V gives CDR1 SQVTM, CDR2 ANQGSEA. Here the CDR3 DNA reads TGCAGCGTTGAGTTAGGGCAGGGTCCGTACGAGCAGTACTTC. Translating gives CSVELGQGPYEQYF.

This clone was observed a few times. V usage is TRBV6-5 and J usage is TRBJ2-7, with D maybe TRBD1 (6 bases). The V gene's germline CDR1 is MNHEY and CDR2 SVGAGI. V dropped 6 bases and J dropped 5 bases, with 17 bases sitting between them. The CDR3 covers 14 residues. The CDR3: CASRIQGSDHEQYF. The CDR3 DNA is TGTGCCAGCAGGATACAGGGTAGCGACCACGAGCAGTACTTC.

The J gene is TRBJ2-1, the V gene TRBV10-3; TRBD1 agrees at 8 bases. Germline loops: CDR1 ENHRY, CDR2 SYGVKD. CDR3 length equals 16 residues. V was pared by 0 bases and J by 9 bases, with 10 bases of the junction left unmatched. This CDR3 is CAISESGQGAWGEQFF. CDR3 sequence (DNA): TGTGCCATCAGTGAGTCGGGGCAGGGGGCTTGGGGTGAGCAGTTCTTC.

V is TRBV6-5 and J is TRBJ2-1; 11 positions agree with TRBD2. This CDR3 is 15 amino acids long. V was clipped by 2 bases and J by 7 bases; unmatched bases: 4. Per germline, CDR1 MNHEY and CDR2 SVGAGI. The chain's CDR3 is CASSYISGGANEQFF. For the CDR3, the DNA is TGTGCCAGCAGTTACATTAGCGGGGGGGCGAATGAGCAGTTCTTC.

The V and J genes are TRBV19 and TRBJ1-5; 10 bases agree with TRBD1. This CDR3 contains 16 residues. Germline-derived CDR1 and CDR2 are LNHDA and SQIVND (reference sequence). With 4 bases clipped from V and 6 bases from J, the junction kept 9 bases outside the gene matches. The CDR3 region has the DNA TGTGCCAGTAGTACACATGGACAGGGGGTTGGTCAGCCCCAGCATTTT. Translated, it gives CASSTHGQGVGQPQHF.

V is TRBV2 and J is TRBJ2-2, with 9 bases fitting TRBD1. Germline assignment: CDR1 SNHLY and CDR2 FYNNEI. CDR3 length: 16 amino acids. V lost 6 bases and J lost 1; bases outside the gene matches: 6. The CDR3 DNA is TGTGCCAGCAGGAAAAGGGACAGGGTGAACACCGGGGAGCTGTTTTTT. Amino acids: CASRKRDRVNTGELFF.

V usage is TRBV7-8 and J usage is TRBJ1-6; D not certain. The CDR3 loop spans 15 amino acids. The V gene lost 1 base and the J gene lost 2 bases, with 6 bases spanning the gap. In germline, CDR1 is SGHVS, CDR2 FQNEAQ. In DNA form, the CDR3 reads TGTGCCAGCAGCTTAGTCGACACCTATAATTCACCCCTCCACTTT. Amino acid sequence: CASSLVDTYNSPLHF.

The rearrangement uses TRBV5-1 and TRBJ2-3; 9 bases map to TRBD2. From germline, CDR1 is SGHRS and CDR2 YFSETQ. Unmatched junction bases numbered 14, after V lost 2 bases and J lost 7 bases. The CDR3 spans 17 residues. The CDR3 sequence is CASSFTLGAGGVNTQYF. The CDR3 coding sequence is TGCGCCAGCAGCTTCACCTTGGGAGCGGGAGGTGTGAATACGCAGTATTTT.

V is TRBV11-3 and J is TRBJ1-4; no definite D call. Trimming pared 6 bases from V and 4 bases from J, leaving 15 bases between. The CDR3 extends over 15 amino acids. CDR1 and CDR2 (germline): SGHNT, YENEEA. DNA for the CDR3: TGTGCCAGCAGTCGAGAGGGCGGACTTAATGAAAAACTGTTTTTT. Residues: CASSREGGLNEKLFF. Looking up the rest from reference TRBV11-3 and TRBJ1-4 gives the full variable domain: EAGVVQSPRYKIIEKKQPVAFWCNPISGHNTLYWYLQNLGQGPELLIRYENEEAVDDSQLPKDRFSAERLKGVDSTLKIQPAELGDSAVYLCASSREGGLNEKLFFGSGTQLSVL.

J is TRBJ2-1 and V is TRBV5-1; TRBD2 might be the D (6 bases). The CDR3 runs to 12 residues. The V end lost 0 bases, the J end lost 8 bases, and 6 bases lay between the germline ends. In germline, CDR1 is SGHRS, CDR2 YFSETQ. CDR3 loop: CASSLGEDEQFF. As DNA, the CDR3 is TGCGCCAGCAGCTTGGGGGAGGATGAGCAGTTCTTC.

The V and J genes are TRBV4-1 and TRBJ2-1, with 10 bases matching TRBD2. V dropped 1 base and J dropped 4; count of bases not matched to a gene: 4. The CDR3 contains 16 residues. Germline values: CDR1 MGHRA, CDR2 YSYEKL. CDR3 DNA: TGCGCCAGCAGCCAAGCAACTAGCGGGGCTTACAATGAGCAGTTCTTC. Its translation: CASSQATSGAYNEQFF.

The V call is TRBV18, the J call TRBJ1-3; D remains unclear. Germline V gives CDR1 KGHSH, CDR2 LQKENI. The CDR3 contains 15 residues. Trimming left V 1 base short and J 0 bases short, with 7 bases between. The DNA for the CDR3 is TGTGCCAGCTCACCACTTACCGGCTCTGGAAACACCATATATTTT. Translating gives CASSPLTGSGNTIYF.

The chain joins TRBV2 to TRBJ2-1; 9 bases align to TRBD2. This CDR3 region has 14 residues. Germline loops: CDR1 SNHLY, CDR2 FYNNEI. Trimming cost V 6 bases and J 5 bases; bases outside gene matches: 5. CDR3 bases: TGTGCCAGCAGGCTGGCGGGGGGGCACAATGAGCAGTTCTTC. It specifies CASRLAGGHNEQFF.

The chain couples TRBV27 to TRBJ1-2; 7 positions agree with TRBD1. V lost 3 bases to trimming and J lost 2 bases; unmatched junction nucleotides: 3. Germline V gene data show CDR1 as MNHEY and CDR2 as SMNVEV (reference sequence). This CDR3 spans 14 amino acids. The CDR3 reads CASSLAGGNYGYTF. For the CDR3, the DNA is TGTGCCAGCAGTTTGGCAGGGGGAAACTATGGCTACACCTTC.

This chain links TRBV7-9 with TRBJ1-6; 9 nucleotides align to TRBD1. The CDR3 runs 14 residues. With 4 bases clipped from V and 12 bases from J, the junction kept 7 bases outside the gene matches. Germline-derived CDR1 and CDR2 are SEHNR and FQNEAQ (reference sequence). Here the CDR3 reads CASSSGTGTGPLHF. The CDR3 nucleotides are TGTGCCAGCAGCTCGGGGACAGGGACCGGACCCCTCCACTTT.